The TCR beta chain described here comes from a study of cytomegalovirus exposure and HLA in healthy donors. Overall study findings and caveats: A missense DCLRE1C variant was associated with V- and J-gene trimming of TCR beta chains in a later analysis, and an independent cohort replicated the association. In a later analysis, across HLA loci, associated TCR counts were highest for DRB1, lowest for HLA-C. For presence/absence analyses, sequencing depth was assumed to be roughly uniform across donors.

As to this clone: What it recognizes is unknown.

The PCR had 60 Vbeta and 13 Jbeta primers. Sequencing used immunoSEQ multiplex PCR; TCRdb keeps in-frame clones, though not all of them. The data hold just over 150,000 clones, with around 84% observed a single time. The CDR3 sequence is 14 residues long. V lost 0 bases to trimming and J lost 6 bases, with 8 bases between them. The germline CDR1 and CDR2 sequences are LGHNA and YSLEER. The sequencing input was PBMCs. The sequence was collected from a young man in good health and CMV-seropositive. This rearrangement joins TRBV4-3 to TRBJ2-2; D unclear. For the CDR3, the DNA is TGCGCCAGCAGCCAAGACCTACAGTCCGGGGAGCTGTTTTTT. This encodes CASSQDLQSGELFF.